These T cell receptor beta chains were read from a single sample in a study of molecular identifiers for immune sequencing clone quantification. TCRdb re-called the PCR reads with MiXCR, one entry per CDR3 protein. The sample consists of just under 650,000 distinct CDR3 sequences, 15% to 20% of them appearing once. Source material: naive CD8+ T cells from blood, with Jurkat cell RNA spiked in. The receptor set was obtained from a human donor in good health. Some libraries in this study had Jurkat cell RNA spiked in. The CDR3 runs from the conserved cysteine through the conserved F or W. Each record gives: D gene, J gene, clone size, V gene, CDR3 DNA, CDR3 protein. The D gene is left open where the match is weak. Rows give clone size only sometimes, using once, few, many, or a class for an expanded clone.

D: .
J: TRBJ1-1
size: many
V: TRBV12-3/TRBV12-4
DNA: TGTGCCAGCAGTGCACTGAACACTGAAGCTTTCTTT
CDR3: CASSALNTEAFF

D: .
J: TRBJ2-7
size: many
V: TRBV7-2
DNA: TGTGCCAGCAGCCCGCCGGGGCGGAGCACCTACGAGCAGTACTTC
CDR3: CASSPPGRSTYEQYF

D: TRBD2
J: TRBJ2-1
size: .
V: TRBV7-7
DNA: TGTGCTAGCAGCTTAGTACCGACTAGCGGGGGTGAGCAGTCCTTC
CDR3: CASSLVPTSGGEQSF

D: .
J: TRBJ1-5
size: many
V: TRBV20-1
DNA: TGCAGTGCTATCCTAGGGGACGAGTATCAGCCCCAGCATTTT
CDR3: CSAILGDEYQPQHF

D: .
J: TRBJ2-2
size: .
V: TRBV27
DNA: TGTGCCAGCAGTTTATTTTCCGGGGAGCTGTTTTTT
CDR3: CASSLFSGELFF

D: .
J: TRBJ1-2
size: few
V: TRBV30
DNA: TGTGCCTGGAGCCCGGGGTCGGGGTTCTACACCTTC
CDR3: CAWSPGSGFYTF

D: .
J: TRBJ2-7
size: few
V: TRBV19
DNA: TGTGCCAGTAGTATCGCGGCACACTCCTACGAGCAGTACTTC
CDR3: CASSIAAHSYEQYF

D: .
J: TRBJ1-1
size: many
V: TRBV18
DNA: TGTGCCAGCTCACCACAGGACACTGAAGCTTTCTTT
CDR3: CASSPQDTEAFF

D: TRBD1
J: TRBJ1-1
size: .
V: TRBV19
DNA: TGTGCCAGTAATCCGGGACAGCCTAGAAACACTGAAGCTTTCTTT
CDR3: CASNPGQPRNTEAFF

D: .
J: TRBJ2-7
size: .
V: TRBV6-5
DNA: TGTGCCAGCAGTGACCGGGACGGTCCCTACGGGCAGTACTTC
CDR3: CASSDRDGPYGQYF

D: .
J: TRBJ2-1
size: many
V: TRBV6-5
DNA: TGTGCCAGCAGTTACTCCACCCGCGACGAGCAGTTCTTC
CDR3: CASSYSTRDEQFF

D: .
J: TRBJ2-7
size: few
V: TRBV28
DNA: TGTGCCAGCAGTTTATCCCCGCCTGCGGAGTACTTC
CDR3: CASSLSPPAEYF

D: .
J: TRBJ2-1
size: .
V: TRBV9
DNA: TGTGCCAGCAGCGCCAGTATAGTTATTCCCGGGGCCCCCTACAATGAGCAGTTCTTC
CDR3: CASSASIVIPGAPYNEQFF

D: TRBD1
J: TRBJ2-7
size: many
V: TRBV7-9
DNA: TGTGCCAGCAGCCAGTCACGGGACAGGGTAGGCGAGCAGTACTTC
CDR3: CASSQSRDRVGEQYF

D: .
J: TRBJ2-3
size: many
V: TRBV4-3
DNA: TGCGCCAGCAGCCAAGGGGCACAGTTCACAGATACGCAGTATTTT
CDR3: CASSQGAQFTDTQYF

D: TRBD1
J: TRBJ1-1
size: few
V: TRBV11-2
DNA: TGTGCCAGCAGCTTAGAACGGGTAAGAGGGGGCGATCCTGAAGCTTTCTTT
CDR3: CASSLERVRGGDPEAFF

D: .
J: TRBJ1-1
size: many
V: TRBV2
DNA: TGTGCCAGCAGGGGACTGGGTAGGGACACTGAAGCTTTCTTT
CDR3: CASRGLGRDTEAFF

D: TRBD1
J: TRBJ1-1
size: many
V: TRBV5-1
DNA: TGCGCCAGCAGCTTTACAGGGGTTGGGACTGAAGCTTTCTTT
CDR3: CASSFTGVGTEAFF

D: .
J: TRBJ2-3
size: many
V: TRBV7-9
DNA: TGTGCCAGCAGCTTTTCGGCAGGGGAGGTAGATACGCAGTATTTT
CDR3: CASSFSAGEVDTQYF

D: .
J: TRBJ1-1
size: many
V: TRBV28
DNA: TGTGCCAGCAGGGTGGCCACTGAAGCTTTCTTT
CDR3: CASRVATEAFF

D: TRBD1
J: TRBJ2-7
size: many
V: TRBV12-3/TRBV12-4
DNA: TGTGCCAGCAGCTATGGGACAGGGGTTTCCGAGCAGTACTTC
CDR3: CASSYGTGVSEQYF

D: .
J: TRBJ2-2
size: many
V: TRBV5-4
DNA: TGTGCCAGCAGCTTGGTGGAGAACACCGGGGAGCTGTTTTTT
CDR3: CASSLVENTGELFF

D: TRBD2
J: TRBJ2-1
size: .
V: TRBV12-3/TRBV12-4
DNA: TGTGCCAGCAGCTCCGGGACTAGCGGGGGGGCCGATGAGCAGTTCTTC
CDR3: CASSSGTSGGADEQFF

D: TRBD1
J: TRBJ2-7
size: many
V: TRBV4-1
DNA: TGCGCCAGCAGCCCAAAGGACAGGGGGTACGAGCAGTACTTC
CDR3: CASSPKDRGYEQYF

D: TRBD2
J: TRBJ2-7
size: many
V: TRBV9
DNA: TGTGCCAGCAGCCCGGGCACCGGGACTAGCGGTTTATACGAGCAGTACTTC
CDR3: CASSPGTGTSGLYEQYF

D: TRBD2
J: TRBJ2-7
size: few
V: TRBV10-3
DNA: TGTGCCATCAGTGAGTTGACTAGCGGGAGTAGGGGCGAGCAGTACTTC
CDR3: CAISELTSGSRGEQYF

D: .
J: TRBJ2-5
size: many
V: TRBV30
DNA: TGTGCCTGGAGTCCGTCGGAGACCCAGTACTTC
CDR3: CAWSPSETQYF

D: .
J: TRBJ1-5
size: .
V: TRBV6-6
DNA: TGTGCCAGCGGAAGAGGGACTTACAGCGACGATCAGCCCCAGCATTTT
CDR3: CASGRGTYSDDQPQHF

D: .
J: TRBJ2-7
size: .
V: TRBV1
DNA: TGCACCAGCAGCCAAGAAGACAGGGGGCTCGGACTAGCGTTCGAGCAGTACTTC
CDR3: CTSSQEDRGLGLAFEQYF

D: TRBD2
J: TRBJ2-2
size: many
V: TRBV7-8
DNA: TGTGCCAGCAGCCGTCTAGCGGGGAGGTACACCGGGGAGCTGTTTTTT
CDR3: CASSRLAGRYTGELFF

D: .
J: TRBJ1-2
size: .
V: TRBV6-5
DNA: TGTGCCAGCAGTACCCAGACCGGGGTCTCCTCTCCTATACATGGCTACACCTTC
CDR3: CASSTQTGVSSPIHGYTF

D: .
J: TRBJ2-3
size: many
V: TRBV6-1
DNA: TGTGCCAGCTCCTATCCTCGGGAAGTAGTGGCCGATACGCAGTATTTT
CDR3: CASSYPREVVADTQYF

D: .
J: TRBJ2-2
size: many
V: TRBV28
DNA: TGTGCCAGCATTCCGCAGCGGGTGGAGACCGGGGAGCTGTTTTTT
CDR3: CASIPQRVETGELFF

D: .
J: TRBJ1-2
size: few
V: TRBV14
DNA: TGTGCCAGCAGCCAAGGCCGCAGGCCGGACTTCTATGGCTACACCTTC
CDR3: CASSQGRRPDFYGYTF

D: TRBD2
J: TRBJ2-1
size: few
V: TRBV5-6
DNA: TGTGCCAGCAGCTTACGAGTACGGACTAGCGGGACCAATGAGCAGTTCTTC
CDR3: CASSLRVRTSGTNEQFF

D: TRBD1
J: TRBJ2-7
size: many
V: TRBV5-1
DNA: TGCGCCAGCAGCCCGAGACAGGGGGACTCCTACGAGCAGTACTTC
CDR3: CASSPRQGDSYEQYF

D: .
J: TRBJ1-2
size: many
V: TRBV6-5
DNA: TGTGCCAGCAGTTTAACGGCAGGGGACGGCTACACCTTC
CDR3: CASSLTAGDGYTF

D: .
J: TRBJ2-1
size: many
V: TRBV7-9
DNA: TGTGCCAGCAGCTCACTAATCCAGACAGACGTCAACTACAATGAGCAGTTCTTC
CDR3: CASSSLIQTDVNYNEQFF

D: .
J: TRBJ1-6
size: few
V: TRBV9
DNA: TGTGCCAGCAGTCTCGGGGTTAGTTATTCACCCCTCCACTTT
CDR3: CASSLGVSYSPLHF

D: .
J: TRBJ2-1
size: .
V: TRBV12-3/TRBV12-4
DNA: TGTGCCAGTTCCCCCGGCAATGTGCAGTTCTTC
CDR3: CASSPGNVQFF

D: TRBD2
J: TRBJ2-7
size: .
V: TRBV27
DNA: TGTGCCAGCAGTTTAAACGTCGGTAGCGGGCCATTCTACGAGCAGTACTTC
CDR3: CASSLNVGSGPFYEQYF

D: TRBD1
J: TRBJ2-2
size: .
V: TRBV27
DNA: TGTGCCAGCAGCGGGGACAGAACGAACACCGGGGAGCTGTTTTTT
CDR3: CASSGDRTNTGELFF

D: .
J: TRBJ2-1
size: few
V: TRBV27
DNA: TGTGCCAGCAGTTTAGGTCTGGGGATCTCCTACAATGAGCAGTTCTTC
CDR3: CASSLGLGISYNEQFF

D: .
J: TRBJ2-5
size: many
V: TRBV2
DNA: TGTGCCACCTCCCATTCCCCCACCGTACAAGAGACCCAGTACTTC
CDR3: CATSHSPTVQETQYF

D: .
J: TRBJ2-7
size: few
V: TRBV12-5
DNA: TGTGCTAGTGCCTATCAGGGGAAAACCTACGAGCAGTACTTC
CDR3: CASAYQGKTYEQYF

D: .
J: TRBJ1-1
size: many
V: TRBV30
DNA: TGTGCCTGGGGGGATTCTTGGGAAGCTTTCTTT
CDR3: CAWGDSWEAFF

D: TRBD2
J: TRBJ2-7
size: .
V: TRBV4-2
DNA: TGTGCCAGCAGCCAGGCGACGGGCGGGAGCTCCTACGAGCAGTACTTC
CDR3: CASSQATGGSSYEQYF

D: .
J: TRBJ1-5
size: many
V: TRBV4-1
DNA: TGCGCCAGCAGCCTGTATCCATCGGCCAATCAGCCCCAGCATTTT
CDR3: CASSLYPSANQPQHF

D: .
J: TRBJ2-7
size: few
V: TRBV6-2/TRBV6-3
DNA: TGTGCCAGCAGTCCCCCCGGACAGGGAGGGGACGAGCAGTACTTC
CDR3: CASSPPGQGGDEQYF

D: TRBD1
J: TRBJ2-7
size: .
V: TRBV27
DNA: TGTGCCAGCAGTGCCACCGGGACAGGGCGCTACGAGCAGTACTTC
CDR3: CASSATGTGRYEQYF

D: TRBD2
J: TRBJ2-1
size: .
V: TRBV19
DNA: TGTGCCAGTAGATCAGAGCGGGACTCCTACAATGAGCAGTTCTTC
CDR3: CASRSERDSYNEQFF

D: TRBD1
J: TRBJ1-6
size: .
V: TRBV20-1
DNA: TGCAGTGCTAGAGAGAGACAGGGTCCCTATTCACCCTTCCACTTT
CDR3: CSARERQGPYSPFHF

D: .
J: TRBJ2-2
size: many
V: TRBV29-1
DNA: TGCAGCGTACTTTGGGGAACCGGGGAGCTGTTTTTT
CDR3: CSVLWGTGELFF

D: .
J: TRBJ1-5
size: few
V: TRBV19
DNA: TGTGCCAGTAGTACCCGGGGAAGCGTCAATCAGCCCCAGCATTTT
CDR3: CASSTRGSVNQPQHF

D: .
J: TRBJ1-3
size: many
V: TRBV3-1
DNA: TGTGCCAGCAGCCAGGGGGGGGCTGGAAACACCATATATTTT
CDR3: CASSQGGAGNTIYF